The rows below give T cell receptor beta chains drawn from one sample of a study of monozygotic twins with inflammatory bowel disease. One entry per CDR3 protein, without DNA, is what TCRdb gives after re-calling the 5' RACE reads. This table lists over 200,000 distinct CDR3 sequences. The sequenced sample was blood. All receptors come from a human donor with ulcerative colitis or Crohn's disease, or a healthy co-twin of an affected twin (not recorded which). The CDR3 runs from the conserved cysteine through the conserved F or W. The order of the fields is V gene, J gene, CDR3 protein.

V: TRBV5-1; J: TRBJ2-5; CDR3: CASSLVGVGLRETQYF
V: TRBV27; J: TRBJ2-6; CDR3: CASSFGTGSGANVLTF
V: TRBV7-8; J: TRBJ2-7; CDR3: CASTPGTGWDEQYF
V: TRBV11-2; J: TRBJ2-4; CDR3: CASSRDRVLVRSAKNIQYF
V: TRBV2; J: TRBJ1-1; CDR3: CASNEGMNTEAFF
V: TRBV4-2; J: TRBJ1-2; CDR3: CASSQPWDTYTPNYGYTF
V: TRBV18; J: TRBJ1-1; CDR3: CASSPRAGGTEAFF
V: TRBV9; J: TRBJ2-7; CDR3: CASSVGTGTVSEQYF
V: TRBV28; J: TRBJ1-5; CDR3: CASSTPKGTGDQPQHF
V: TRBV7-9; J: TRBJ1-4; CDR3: CASSSTDEKLFF
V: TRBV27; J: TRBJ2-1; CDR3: CASSLFGRGYNEQFF
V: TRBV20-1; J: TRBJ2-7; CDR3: CSAREDMPRGSYEQYF
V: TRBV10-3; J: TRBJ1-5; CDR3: CAISAGNQPQHF
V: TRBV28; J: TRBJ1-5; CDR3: CASSLGAGRRQPQHF
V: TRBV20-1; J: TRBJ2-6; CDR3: CSARVQGNSGANVLTF
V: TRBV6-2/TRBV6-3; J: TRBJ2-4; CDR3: CASSSVAGGPVLLAKNIQYF
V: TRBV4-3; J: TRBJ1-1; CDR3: CASSQVRQGSTEAFF
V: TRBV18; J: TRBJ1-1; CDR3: CASSPRTGWNTEAFF
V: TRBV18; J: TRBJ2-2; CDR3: CASSPPGTANTGELFF
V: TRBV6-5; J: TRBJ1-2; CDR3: CASSYRQGANYGYTF
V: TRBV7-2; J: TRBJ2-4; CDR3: CASSLARTRVQYF
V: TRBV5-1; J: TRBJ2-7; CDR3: CASRPENWESLGDEQYF
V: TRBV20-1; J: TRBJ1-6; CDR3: CSARDSQGLIANSPLHF
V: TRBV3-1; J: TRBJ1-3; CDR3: CASSQAGLYSGNTIYF
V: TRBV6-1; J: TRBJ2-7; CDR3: CASSGLDSFYEQYF
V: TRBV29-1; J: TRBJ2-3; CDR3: CSVGGLAGSADTQYF
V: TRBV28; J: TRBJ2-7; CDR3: CASSRLEPYEQYF
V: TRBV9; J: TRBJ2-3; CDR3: CASSENTDTQYF
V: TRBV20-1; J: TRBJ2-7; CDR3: CSAQAGPYEQYF
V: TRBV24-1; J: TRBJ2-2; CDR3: CATSGQTTGTGELFF
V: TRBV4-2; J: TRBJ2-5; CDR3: CGSSQADRGLVETQYF
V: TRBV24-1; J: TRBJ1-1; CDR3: CATSGLGAEAFF
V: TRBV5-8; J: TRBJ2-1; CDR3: CASSWGQGGYNEQFF
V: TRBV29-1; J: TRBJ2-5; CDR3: CSARQGSGGETQYF
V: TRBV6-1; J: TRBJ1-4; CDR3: CASRTGAANEKLFF
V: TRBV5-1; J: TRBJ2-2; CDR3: CASSLAGRGLYANTGELFF
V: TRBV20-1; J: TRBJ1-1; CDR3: CSALEGPNTEAFF
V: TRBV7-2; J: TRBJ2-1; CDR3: CASSLPRSGSLKNNEQFF
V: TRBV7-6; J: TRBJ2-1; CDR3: CASSPDRGNSYNAQFF
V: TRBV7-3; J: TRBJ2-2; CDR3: CASSLQSAMNTGELFF
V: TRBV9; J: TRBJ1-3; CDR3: CASSRAGGNTIYF
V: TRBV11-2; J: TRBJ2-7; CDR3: CASSPSWQLEQYF
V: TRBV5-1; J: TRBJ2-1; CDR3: CASSLAQAGGLYNEQFF
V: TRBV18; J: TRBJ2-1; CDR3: CASSGAHGNEQFF
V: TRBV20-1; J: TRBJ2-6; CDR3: CSASSWDFSGANVLTF